Below, 8 T cell receptor beta chains from the same sample are listed, as sequenced in a study of T cell responses to AZD1222 COVID-19 vaccine. Using immunoSEQ multiplex PCR, the repertoire was profiled, and TCRdb retains in-frame clones only, with some absent. The sample shows roughly 91,000 clones, roughly 90% of them seen only once. The sequences come from peripheral blood, collected on day 0 of AZD1222 vaccination. The origin of the receptors is an adult in good health.

This chain uses TRBV5-4 with TRBJ1-1; D call uncertain. The CDR3 loop spans 11 amino acids. Germline CDR1 SGHNT, CDR2 YYREEE (reference sequence). V dropped 7 bases and J dropped 1 base, with 5 bases sitting between them. The CDR3 loop is CASGGNTEAFF. CDR3 nucleotide sequence: TGTGCCAGCGGCGGGAACACTGAAGCTTTCTTT.

This sequence joins TRBV10-1 and TRBJ1-1; D is perhaps TRBD1 (5 bases). Trimming took 2 bases from V and 7 from J, leaving 11 bases between them. The germline gives CDR1 WNHNN, CDR2 SYGVQD (reference sequence). The CDR3 spans 13 residues. The DNA for the CDR3 is TGCGCCAGCAGTGAGGTGGACCAGGGTGAAGCTTTCTTT. It is translated as CASSEVDQGEAFF.

V usage is TRBV10-3 and J usage is TRBJ1-1; D unresolved. This CDR3 is 13 amino acids long. Trimming removed 7 bases at V and 4 bases at J, with 13 bases between. Germline V gene data show CDR1 as ENHRY and CDR2 as SYGVKD. Here the CDR3 reads CAIMAGGITEAFF. In DNA form, the CDR3 reads TGTGCCATCATGGCGGGTGGAATCACTGAAGCTTTCTTT.

V gene TRBV5-1 combines with J gene TRBJ1-2; D not resolved. The CDR3 runs to 14 residues. Germline V gene lookup returns CDR1 SGHRS and CDR2 YFSETQ. V was trimmed by 9 bases and J by 6 bases, leaving 21 bases between them. This chain's CDR3 is CATQRREGDDGYTF. DNA of the CDR3: TGCGCCACTCAGCGGAGAGAGGGTGATGATGGCTACACCTTC.

In its sample, this clone was seen once. This sequence joins TRBV19 and TRBJ2-1, with 9 positions matching TRBD2. Trimming removed 9 bases from V and 0 bases from J; junction bases left unmatched: 6. Germline assignment: CDR1 LNHDA and CDR2 SQIVND (reference sequence). This CDR3 has 15 amino acids. The DNA for the CDR3 is TGTGCCAGCCGACTAGCGGTCCACTCCTACAATGAGCAGTTCTTC. Translated, it gives CASRLAVHSYNEQFF.

This chain links TRBV7-9 with TRBJ2-5; possible D gene TRBD2, 5 bases. The germline V gene encodes CDR1 SEHNR and CDR2 FQNEAQ (reference sequence). V dropped 5 bases and J dropped 5 bases, with 21 bases sitting between them. The CDR3 length is 16 residues. CDR3 region: CASSRLLGESRETQYF. The CDR3, as DNA: TGTGCCAGCAGCCGTTTACTGGGAGAATCTAGGGAGACCCAGTACTTC.

This chain links TRBV7-9 with TRBJ1-1, with TRBD1 matching over 7 bases. V shed 4 bases and J 1 base; nucleotides not matched to a gene: 6. The CDR3 runs 15 residues. CDR1 and CDR2 (germline): SEHNR, FQNEAQ (reference sequence). Here the CDR3 DNA reads TGTGCCAGCAGCTCTGAGGGACAGCAGAACACTGAAGCTTTCTTT. It specifies CASSSEGQQNTEAFF.

CDR3 DNA: TGTGCCAGCAGAGGACAGGGGGTTCAGCCCCAGCATTTT. Translating gives CASRGQGVQPQHF. The chain recombines TRBV28 with TRBJ1-5; 10 bases are a match to TRBD1. This CDR3 spans 13 amino acids. Germline V gene lookup returns CDR1 MDHEN and CDR2 SYDVKM. V lost 6 bases and J lost 6; bases outside the gene matches: 2. Complete variable domain (other parts from reference TRBV28 and TRBJ1-5): DVKVTQSSRYLVKRTGEKVFLECVQDMDHENMFWYRQDPGLGLRLIYFSYDVKMKEKGDIPEGYSVSREKKERFSLILESASTNQTSMYLCASRGQGVQPQHFGDGTRLSIL.